A selection of T cell receptor beta chains follows, all from one sample in a study of low-dose radiotherapy and immunotherapy resistance in tumors. TCRdb used MiXCR to reprocess the reads, holding one entry per CDR3 protein. Seen here are 65,000 to 85,000 distinct CDR3 sequences, around 17% observed once, and the top ten hold approximately 1.5%. Sample: PBMCs, taken after low-dose radiotherapy plus immunotherapy. The receptor set was obtained from a male donor with prostate cancer. CDR3s include the opening cysteine and the closing phenylalanine or tryptophan.

V gene	J gene	CDR3 protein
TRBV6-2/TRBV6-3	TRBJ2-1	CASSSSLGFVLAGPLF
TRBV5-1	TRBJ2-1	CASSLLGLAANNEQFF
TRBV30	TRBJ2-7	CAWSDLGYEQYF
TRBV27	TRBJ2-2	CASSFDYNTGELFF
TRBV7-9	TRBJ2-3	CASSSSLAQYF
TRBV20-1	TRBJ2-4	CSAEIAKNIQYF
TRBV4-1	TRBJ2-1	CASSQMGESGYNEQFF
TRBV3-1	TRBJ2-7	CASSPKEGSYEQYF
TRBV28	TRBJ2-1	CASSTSSGSVEQFF
TRBV6-6	TRBJ1-2	CASSYSDGYYGYTF
TRBV27	TRBJ2-2	CASSSFGYTGELFF
TRBV20-1	TRBJ1-1	CSASRGGISEAFF
TRBV7-9	TRBJ2-7	CASSPRTHSYEQYF
TRBV19	TRBJ1-4	CASSIRRQGFEKLFF
TRBV7-9	TRBJ2-3	CASRRQSTDTQYF
TRBV28	TRBJ1-3	CATGQFTVGNTIYF
TRBV7-2	TRBJ2-7	CASSLTLSVSYEQYF
TRBV27	TRBJ1-1	CASSLAGKVNTEAFF
TRBV11-2	TRBJ1-1	CASSLDLRGTEAFF
TRBV7-3	TRBJ2-5	CASSLSGSDGTQYF
TRBV4-3	TRBJ1-4	CASSQDRGDTEKLFFF
TRBV10-3	TRBJ2-2	CAITNTGELFF
TRBV5-3	TRBJ2-7	CASSLGGRATSSYEQYF
TRBV15	TRBJ2-7	CATSREATPSREQYF
TRBV7-9	TRBJ2-5	CASSASRGHETQYF
TRBV27	TRBJ2-3	CASTGRGLLADTQYF
TRBV12-3/TRBV12-4	TRBJ1-3	CASSFRTAGNTIYF
TRBV29-1	TRBJ1-1	CSVLQGNTEAFF
TRBV7-2	TRBJ2-1	CASTLDTRGGYEQFF
TRBV9	TRBJ2-7	CASSPRLAGGRNEQYF
TRBV18	TRBJ2-5	CASSRTLVRTSGREETQYF
TRBV5-4	TRBJ2-1	CASRSPGGRGFF
TRBV6-1	TRBJ2-7	CASSEAWASGYSYEQYF
TRBV28	TRBJ2-7	CASTIGQGGYEQYF
TRBV5-3	TRBJ1-1	CASSLVANTEAFF
TRBV7-8	TRBJ2-2	CASSLWGINTGELFF
TRBV20-1	TRBJ2-3	CSAIQGLTDTQYF
TRBV5-1	TRBJ2-1	CASSPGQEADEQFF
TRBV28	TRBJ1-1	CASIPLAGEAFF
TRBV30	TRBJ1-1	CAGGRLNTEAFF
TRBV7-9	TRBJ2-5	CASSATQGGETQYF
TRBV27	TRBJ2-2	CASRKGAGVAGELFF
TRBV15	TRBJ2-6	CATSRERDSFSGANVLTF